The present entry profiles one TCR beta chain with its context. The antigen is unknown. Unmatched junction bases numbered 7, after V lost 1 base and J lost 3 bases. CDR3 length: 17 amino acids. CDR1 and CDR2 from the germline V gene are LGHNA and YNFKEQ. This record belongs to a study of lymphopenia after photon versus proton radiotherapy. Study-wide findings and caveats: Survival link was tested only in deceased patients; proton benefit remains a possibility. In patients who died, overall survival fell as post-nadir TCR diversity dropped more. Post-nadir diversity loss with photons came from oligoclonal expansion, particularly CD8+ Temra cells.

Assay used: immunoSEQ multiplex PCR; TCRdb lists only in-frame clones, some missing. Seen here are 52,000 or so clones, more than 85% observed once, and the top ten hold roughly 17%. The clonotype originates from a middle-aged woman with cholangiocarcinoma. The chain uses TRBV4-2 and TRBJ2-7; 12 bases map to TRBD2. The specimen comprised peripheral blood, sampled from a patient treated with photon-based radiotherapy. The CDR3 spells CASSQAGTSGLNYEQYF. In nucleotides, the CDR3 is TGTGCCAGCAGCCAAGCGGGGACTAGCGGGTTAAACTACGAGCAGTACTTC.